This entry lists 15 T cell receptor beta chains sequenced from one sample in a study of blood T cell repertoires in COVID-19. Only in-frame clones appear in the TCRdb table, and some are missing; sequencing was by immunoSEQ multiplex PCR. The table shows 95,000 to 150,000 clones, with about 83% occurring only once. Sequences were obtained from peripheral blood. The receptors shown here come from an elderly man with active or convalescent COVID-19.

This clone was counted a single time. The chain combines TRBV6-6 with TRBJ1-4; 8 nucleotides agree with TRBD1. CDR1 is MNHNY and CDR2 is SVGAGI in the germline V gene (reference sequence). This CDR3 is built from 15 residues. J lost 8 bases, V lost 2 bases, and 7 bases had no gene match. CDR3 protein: CASSYVQGAGEKLFF. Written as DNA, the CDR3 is TGTGCCAGCAGTTACGTTCAGGGGGCCGGGGAAAAACTGTTTTTT.

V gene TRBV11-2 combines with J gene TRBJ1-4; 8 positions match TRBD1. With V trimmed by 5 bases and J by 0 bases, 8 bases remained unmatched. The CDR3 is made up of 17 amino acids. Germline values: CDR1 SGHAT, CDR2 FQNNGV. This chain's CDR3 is CASSPSGQDATNEKLFF. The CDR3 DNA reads TGTGCCAGCAGCCCGTCGGGACAGGATGCAACTAATGAAAAACTGTTTTTT.

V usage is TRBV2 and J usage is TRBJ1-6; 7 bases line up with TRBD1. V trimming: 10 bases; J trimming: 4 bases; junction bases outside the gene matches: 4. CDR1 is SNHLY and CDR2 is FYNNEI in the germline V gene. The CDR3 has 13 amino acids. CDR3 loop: CATRGQYNSPLHF. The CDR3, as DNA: TGTGCCACCCGGGGACAGTATAATTCACCCCTCCACTTT.

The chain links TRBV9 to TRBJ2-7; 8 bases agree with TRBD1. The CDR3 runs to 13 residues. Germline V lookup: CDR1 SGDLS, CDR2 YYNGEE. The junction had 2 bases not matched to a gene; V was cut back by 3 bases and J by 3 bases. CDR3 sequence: CASSGTGFYEQYF. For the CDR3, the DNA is TGTGCCAGCAGCGGGACAGGGTTCTACGAGCAGTACTTC.

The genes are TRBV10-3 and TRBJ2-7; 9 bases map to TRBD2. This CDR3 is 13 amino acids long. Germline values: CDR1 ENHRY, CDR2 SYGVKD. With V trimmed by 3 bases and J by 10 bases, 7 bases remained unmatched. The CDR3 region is CAISEQRGDVQYF. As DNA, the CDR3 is TGTGCCATCAGTGAACAGCGGGGGGACGTTCAGTACTTC.

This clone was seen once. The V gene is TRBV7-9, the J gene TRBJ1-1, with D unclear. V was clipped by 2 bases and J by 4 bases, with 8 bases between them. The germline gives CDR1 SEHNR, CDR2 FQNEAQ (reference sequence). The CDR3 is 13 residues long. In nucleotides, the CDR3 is TGTGCCAGCAGCTTAAGCGTACGCACTGAAGCTTTCTTT. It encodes CASSLSVRTEAFF.

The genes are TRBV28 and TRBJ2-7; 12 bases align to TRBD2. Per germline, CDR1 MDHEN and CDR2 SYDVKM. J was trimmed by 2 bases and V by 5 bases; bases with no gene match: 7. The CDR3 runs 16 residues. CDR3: CASSTPLAGGAYEQYF. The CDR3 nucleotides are TGTGCCAGCAGTACTCCACTAGCGGGGGGCGCCTACGAGCAGTACTTC.

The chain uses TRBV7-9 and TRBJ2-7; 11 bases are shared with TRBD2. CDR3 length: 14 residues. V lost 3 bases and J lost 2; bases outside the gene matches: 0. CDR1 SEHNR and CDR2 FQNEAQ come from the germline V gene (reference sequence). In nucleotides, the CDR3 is TGTGCCAGCAGCTTTAGCGGGGGGGCCTACGAGCAGTACTTC. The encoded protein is CASSFSGGAYEQYF.

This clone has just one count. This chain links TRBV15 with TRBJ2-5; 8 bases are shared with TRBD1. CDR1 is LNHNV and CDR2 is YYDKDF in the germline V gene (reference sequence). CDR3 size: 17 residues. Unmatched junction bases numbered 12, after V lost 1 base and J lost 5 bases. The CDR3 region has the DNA TGTGCCACCAGCAGAGTGGTGACAGGGGATGGGCGGGAGACCCAGTACTTC. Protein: CATSRVVTGDGRETQYF.

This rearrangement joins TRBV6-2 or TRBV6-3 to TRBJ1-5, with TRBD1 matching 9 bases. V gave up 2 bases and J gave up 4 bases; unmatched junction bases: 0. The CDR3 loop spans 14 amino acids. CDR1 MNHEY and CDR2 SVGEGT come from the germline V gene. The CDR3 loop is CASSYDRGNQPQHF. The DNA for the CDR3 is TGTGCCAGCAGTTACGACAGGGGGAATCAGCCCCAGCATTTT.

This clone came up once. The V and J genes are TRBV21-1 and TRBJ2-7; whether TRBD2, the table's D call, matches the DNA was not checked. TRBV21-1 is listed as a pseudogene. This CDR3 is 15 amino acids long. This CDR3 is CASSKSAWLAYEQYF. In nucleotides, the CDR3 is TGTGCCAGCAGCAAAAGCGCCTGGCTAGCCTACGAGCAGTACTTC.

DNA for the CDR3: TGCAGCGTTGAAGTCCCAGGGGGCCACACTGAAGCTTTCTTT. Protein sequence: CSVEVPGGHTEAFF. The chain recombines TRBV29-1 with TRBJ1-1; 8 bases map to TRBD1. The V segment lost 1 base and the J segment 3 bases; nucleotides outside the gene matches: 4. The CDR3 extends over 14 amino acids. Germline values: CDR1 SQVTM, CDR2 ANQGSEA.

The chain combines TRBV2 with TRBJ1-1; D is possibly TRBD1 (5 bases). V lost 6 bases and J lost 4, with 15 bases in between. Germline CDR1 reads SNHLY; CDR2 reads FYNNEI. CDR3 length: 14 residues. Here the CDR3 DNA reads TGTGCCAGCAGAGCGACCGGGGGGAGCACTGAAGCTTTCTTT. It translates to CASRATGGSTEAFF.

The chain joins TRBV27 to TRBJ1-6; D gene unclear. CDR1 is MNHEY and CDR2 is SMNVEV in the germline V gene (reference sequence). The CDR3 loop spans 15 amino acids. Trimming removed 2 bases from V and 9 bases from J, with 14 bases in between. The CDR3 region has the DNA TGTGCCAGCAGTTTACAGGATTTTTTGAGTTCACCCCTCCACTTT. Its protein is CASSLQDFLSSPLHF.

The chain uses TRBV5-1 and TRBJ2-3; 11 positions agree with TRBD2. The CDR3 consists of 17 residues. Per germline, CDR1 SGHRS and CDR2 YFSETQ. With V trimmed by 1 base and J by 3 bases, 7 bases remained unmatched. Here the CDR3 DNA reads TGCGCCAGCAGCTTGACGGGTAGCGGGGGGGCGACAGATACGCAGTATTTT. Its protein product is CASSLTGSGGATDTQYF. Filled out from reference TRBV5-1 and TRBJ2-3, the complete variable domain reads KAGVTQTPRYLIKTRGQQVTLSCSPISGHRSVSWYQQTPGQGLQFLFEYFSETQRNKGNFPGRFSGRQFSNSRSEMNVSTLELGDSALYLCASSLTGSGGATDTQYFGPGTRLTVL.